Below are 27 T cell receptor beta chains sequenced from a single sample in a study of blood T cells in healthy people across ages. A second PCR of roughly 7 to 11 cycles used a sample-barcoded 5' primer and a J-beta primer mix. TCRdb redid the calling of the 5' RACE reads with MiXCR, one entry per CDR3 protein. The table records roughly 800,000 distinct CDR3 sequences, 20% to 30% of them present only once. Another study also made use of these data, one on T cells of mothers and their children.

Sequenced sample: blood. The receptors shown here come from a boy under 18 in good health.

As regards this clonotype: An end of the junction does not agree with germline; a read error may underlie this. V is TRBV10-3 and J is TRBJ2-5, with 7 bases that match TRBD1. The V gene's germline CDR1 is ENHRY and CDR2 SYGVKD. This CDR3 spans 16 amino acids. The CDR3 sequence is CAISVGSTGLQGTQYF. The CDR3 region has the DNA TGTGCCATCAGCGTAGGTTCGACAGGGCTACAAGGGACCCAGTACTTC.

The genes are TRBV20-1 and TRBJ1-4; a possible D gene is TRBD1 (5 bases). Germline CDR1 and CDR2: DFQATT and SNEGSKA (reference sequence). The CDR3 has 14 amino acids. V was cut by 0 bases and J by 8 bases, with 13 bases left in between. CDR3 nucleotides: TGCAGTGCTAGAGATGGTCAGGGAAGCGAAAAACTGTTTTTT. It encodes CSARDGQGSEKLFF.

The genes are TRBV29-1 and TRBJ2-7; the match to TRBD1 covers 11 bases. The CDR3 runs to 13 residues. J gave up 6 bases and V 6 bases, and 7 bases lay outside the gene matches. Germline V gives CDR1 SQVTM, CDR2 ANQGSEA. In DNA form, the CDR3 reads TGCAGCGTCGCCGGGACAGGGGGAGGCGAGCAGTACTTC. Protein: CSVAGTGGGEQYF.

The chain joins TRBV3-1 to TRBJ2-4, with D perhaps TRBD2 (6 bases). With 2 bases removed from V and 0 bases from J, the gap between germline ends came to 8 bases. The CDR3 contains 15 residues. The germline V gene has CDR1 LGHDT and CDR2 YNNKEL (reference sequence). The CDR3 region has the DNA TGTGCCAGCAGCCAAAGCGGGCTAGCCAAAAACATTCAGTACTTC. The encoded protein is CASSQSGLAKNIQYF.

In DNA, the CDR3 is TGTGCCAGCAGCTTGGCCCCCCCTGGGACCCACCGGAACATTCAGTACTTC. Its protein is CASSLAPPGTHRNIQYF. The V gene is TRBV5-4, the J gene TRBJ2-4; either TRBD1 or TRBD2 may supply D (5 bases each). With 0 bases removed from V and 7 bases from J, the gap between germline ends came to 20 bases. CDR3 length: 17 amino acids. CDR1 is SGHNT, CDR2 YYREEE, per germline (reference sequence). The whole variable domain, filled in from reference TRBV5-4 and TRBJ2-4, reads ETGVTQSPTHLIKTRGQQVTLRCSSQSGHNTVSWYQQALGQGPQFIFQYYREEENGRGNFPPRFSGLQFPNYSSELNVNALELDDSALYLCASSLAPPGTHRNIQYFGAGTRLSVL.

The chain couples TRBV20-1 to TRBJ2-7, with 10 positions matching TRBD2. Germline-derived CDR1 and CDR2 are DFQATT and SNEGSKA (reference sequence). V shed 6 bases, J shed 1 base, and the junction held 12 bases outside the gene matches. The CDR3 loop spans 16 amino acids. The DNA of the CDR3 is TGCAGTGCCGAGAGGGCTAGCGGGGGCCCTTCCTACGAGCAGTACTTC. Protein: CSAERASGGPSYEQYF.

The chain recombines TRBV7-2 with TRBJ2-3, with D unresolved. V lost 1 base, J lost 2 bases, and 16 bases lay in between. The length of the CDR3 is 17 residues. Germline V gene lookup returns CDR1 SGHTA and CDR2 FQGNSA. CDR3 sequence: CASSLGAAAAYTDTQYF. CDR3 bases: TGTGCCAGCAGCTTAGGCGCGGCGGCTGCTTACACAGATACGCAGTATTTT.

A note on this clonotype: The junction departs from the called germline gene at one end, perhaps through a read error. The DNA for the CDR3 is TGCACCAGCAGCTTGGTAGGCGGCTTTGAGCCTGGGGCCAACGTCCTGACTTTC. Residues: CTSSLVGGFEPGANVLTF. The chain combines TRBV5-1 with TRBJ2-6; no definite D call. CDR3 length equals 18 residues. Germline lookup yields CDR1 SGHRS and CDR2 YFSETQ.

In DNA, the CDR3 is TGCGCCAGCAGCTTGCCTAGCGGGCCCCCCTCCTACAATGAGCAGTTCTTC. This translates into CASSLPSGPPSYNEQFF. The chain combines TRBV5-1 with TRBJ2-1; 8 bases line up with TRBD2. J lost 0 bases, V lost 1 base, and 6 bases had no gene match. Germline-derived CDR1 and CDR2 are SGHRS and YFSETQ. This CDR3 has 17 amino acids.

The V and J genes are TRBV5-1 and TRBJ2-3; D is unresolved. V was shortened by 2 bases and J by 6 bases, with 10 bases between the two germline ends. The length of the CDR3 is 13 residues. From germline, CDR1 is SGHRS and CDR2 YFSETQ. CDR3 in amino acids: CASSLDHPDTQYF. CDR3 bases: TGCGCCAGCAGCTTAGACCACCCTGATACGCAGTATTTT.

This clonotype came up a few times. This chain uses TRBV4-1 with TRBJ2-2; the D gene is possibly TRBD2 (5 bases). The CDR3 runs 14 residues. CDR1 is MGHRA, CDR2 YSYEKL, per germline. Trimming left V 4 bases short and J 6 bases short, with 12 bases between. CDR3 coding DNA: TGCGCCAGCAGCCTCGACGGGGATCCCGGGGAGCTGTTTTTT. It yields the protein CASSLDGDPGELFF.

V usage is TRBV29-1 and J usage is TRBJ1-1; D gene ambiguous. Germline loops: CDR1 SQVTM, CDR2 ANQGSEA. There are 10 residues in the CDR3. Trimming cost V 8 bases and J 10 bases, with 14 bases left between them. The CDR3 loop reads CSIDVRGAFF. CDR3 nucleotides: TGCAGCATAGACGTCCGGGGAGCTTTCTTT. The variable domain in full, completed from reference TRBV29-1 and TRBJ1-1, reads SAVISQKPSRDICQRGTSLTIQCQVDSQVTMMFWYRQQPGQSLTLIATANQGSEATYESGFVIDKFPISRPNLTFSTLTVSNMSPEDSSIYLCSIDVRGAFFGQGTRLTVV.

In this sample, this clonotype turned up a few times. The genes are TRBV6-2 or TRBV6-3 and TRBJ2-3; D not resolved. V was trimmed by 2 bases and J by 2 bases, leaving 5 bases between them. The CDR3 totals 13 residues. CDR1 is MNHEY and CDR2 is SVGEGT in the germline V gene. As DNA, the CDR3 is TGTGCCAGCAGTTACCTGTTCACAGATACGCAGTATTTT. Amino acid sequence: CASSYLFTDTQYF.

The genes are TRBV2 and TRBJ2-7; a weak D match, TRBD2 (5 bases). Germline CDR1 and CDR2: SNHLY and FYNNEI. There are 12 residues in the CDR3. V dropped 2 bases and J dropped 3 bases, with 5 bases sitting between them. DNA of the CDR3: TGTGCCAGCAGTGAACGGGACTACGAGCAGTACTTC. Protein: CASSERDYEQYF. The full variable domain, completed using reference TRBV2 and TRBJ2-7, is EPEVTQTPSHQVTQMGQEVILRCVPISNHLYFYWYRQILGQKVEFLVSFYNNEISEKSEIFDDQFSVERPDGSNFTLKIRSTKLEDSAMYFCASSERDYEQYFGPGTRLTVT.

This rearrangement joins TRBV6-1 to TRBJ1-4; 9 bases fit TRBD1. V was pared by 6 bases and J by 4 bases, with 3 bases of the junction left unmatched. This CDR3 has 14 amino acids. CDR1 and CDR2 (germline): MNHNS, SASEGT. CDR3 nucleotide sequence: TGTGCCAGCAGGGGACAGGGATTTAATGAAAAACTGTTTTTT. It translates to CASRGQGFNEKLFF.

The V and J genes are TRBV20-1 and TRBJ2-1; maybe TRBD2 (6 bases). In germline, CDR1 is DFQATT, CDR2 SNEGSKA (reference sequence). The V end was cut by 4 bases, the J end by 1 base, with 14 bases between. The CDR3 is 15 amino acids. The CDR3 protein is CSAKFREKSYNEQFF. Written as DNA, the CDR3 is TGCAGTGCTAAGTTCCGGGAGAAGTCCTACAATGAGCAGTTCTTC.

This clonotype turned up a few times. The genes are TRBV30 and TRBJ1-3; TRBD1 is a possible D gene (6 bases). The CDR3 totals 15 residues. Trimming removed 1 base at V and 0 bases at J, with 10 bases between. From germline, CDR1 is GTSNPN and CDR2 SVGIG (reference sequence). The CDR3 nucleotides read TGTGCCTGGAGTGGGAGACAGGCCTCTGGAAACACCATATATTTT. Its translation is CAWSGRQASGNTIYF.

Only one count was recorded for this clonotype. This chain uses TRBV5-1 with TRBJ2-4, with no clear D. V lost 4 bases and J lost 9, with 8 bases in between. Germline V lookup: CDR1 SGHRS, CDR2 YFSETQ. This CDR3 comprises 11 residues. The chain's CDR3 is CASSDDGIQYF. For the CDR3, the DNA is TGCGCCAGCAGCGATGACGGCATTCAGTACTTC.

The V and J genes are TRBV10-3 and TRBJ2-1; D is possibly TRBD1 or TRBD2 (5 bases each). Germline V gene sequence: CDR1 ENHRY, CDR2 SYGVKD. V dropped 6 bases and J dropped 5 bases, with 11 bases sitting between them. The length of the CDR3 is 13 residues. The DNA of the CDR3 is TGTGCCATCAGGGGAGACAGAAACAATGAGCAGTTCTTC. Its translation is CAIRGDRNNEQFF.

This clonotype was seen at least ten times. The CDR3 nucleotides are TGTGCCAGCAGCTCCACAGGGAATGAAAAACTGTTTTTT. It codes for CASSSTGNEKLFF. The chain employs TRBV7-9 and TRBJ1-4; D possibly corresponds to TRBD1 (6 bases). CDR3 length: 13 amino acids. CDR1 and CDR2 (germline): SEHNR, FQNEAQ (reference sequence). Trimming stripped 4 bases from V and 5 bases from J, with 8 bases between.

This clonotype has more than one count but fewer than ten. The chain combines TRBV20-1 with TRBJ2-2; D is perhaps TRBD2 (6 bases). CDR1 is DFQATT and CDR2 is SNEGSKA in the germline V gene (reference sequence). The CDR3 is 14 residues long. V lost 2 bases and J lost 5, with 12 bases in between. CDR3 DNA: TGCAGTGCTAGATCGGCGGAGGGGACCGGGGAGCTGTTTTTT. Translating it yields CSARSAEGTGELFF.

The CDR3 DNA reads TGCAGTGCTACCAACCCCGGGACCGCAGACTATGGCTACACCTTC. It encodes CSATNPGTADYGYTF. The chain recombines TRBV20-1 with TRBJ1-2, with D tentatively TRBD1 (5 bases). Trimming left V 4 bases short and J 3 bases short, with 18 bases between. Germline V gene sequence: CDR1 DFQATT, CDR2 SNEGSKA (reference sequence). This CDR3 region has 15 residues.

This clonotype was seen ten or more times. The rearrangement links TRBV6-1 to TRBJ2-5, with 7 bases matching TRBD1. The CDR3 length is 14 residues. Germline lookup yields CDR1 MNHNS and CDR2 SASEGT. Trimming cost V 5 bases and J 2 bases; bases outside gene matches: 5. The CDR3 here is CASSPGQQQETQYF. The CDR3 coding sequence is TGTGCCAGCAGTCCGGGACAGCAACAAGAGACCCAGTACTTC.

The chain couples TRBV24-1 to TRBJ2-4; D could derive from TRBD1 or TRBD2 (5 bases each). The CDR3 length is 14 residues. The V gene's germline CDR1 is KGHDR and CDR2 SFDVKD. With 4 bases removed from V and 6 bases from J, the gap between germline ends came to 12 bases. This chain's CDR3 is CATSDPGRPNIQYF. CDR3 nucleotides: TGTGCCACCAGTGACCCGGGACGGCCAAACATTCAGTACTTC.

J is TRBJ2-3 and V is TRBV5-1; TRBD1 aligns across 8 bases. Germline V lookup: CDR1 SGHRS, CDR2 YFSETQ. The V segment lost 4 bases and the J segment 5 bases; nucleotides outside the gene matches: 12. This CDR3 contains 16 residues. The CDR3 reads CASSKLDRARGDTQYF. The CDR3 DNA sequence: TGCGCCAGCAGCAAGTTGGACAGGGCGAGGGGAGATACGCAGTATTTT.

The chain is built from TRBV20-1 and TRBJ1-4; D might be TRBD1 (5 bases). The V end lost 5 bases, the J end lost 0 bases, and 10 bases lay between the germline ends. CDR1 and CDR2 (germline): DFQATT, SNEGSKA (reference sequence). The length of the CDR3 is 14 residues. The CDR3 spells CSASPGSTNEKLFF. In nucleotides, the CDR3 is TGCAGTGCTTCCCCAGGGTCAACTAATGAAAAACTGTTTTTT.

The J gene is TRBJ1-1, the V gene TRBV29-1; no firm D call. The ends were cut back, 3 bases at V and 2 bases at J, with 7 bases in the middle. This CDR3 contains 12 residues. CDR1 is SQVTM, CDR2 ANQGSEA, per germline. The DNA of the CDR3 is TGCAGCGTTGATCAGGATAACACTGAAGCTTTCTTT. Its protein product is CSVDQDNTEAFF.